These 31 T cell receptor beta chains were sequenced from one sample in a study of cytomegalovirus exposure and HLA in healthy donors. The PCR ran on 60 Vbeta and 13 Jbeta primers. Generated by immunoSEQ multiplex PCR, the TCRdb table keeps only in-frame clones and is missing some. The sample carries more than 85,000 clones, 70% to 80% recorded once. Sequencing was performed on PBMCs. The receptors were sampled from a woman between 18 and 30 years old in good health and CMV-seropositive.

This sequence joins TRBV7-3 and TRBJ1-3; 9 bases agree with TRBD1. The germline gives CDR1 SGHTA, CDR2 FQGTGA. J gave up 4 bases and V 6 bases, and 4 bases lay outside the gene matches. There are 14 residues in the CDR3. The CDR3 DNA sequence: TGTGCCAGCAGTTCCGGGACAGGGGGAAACACCATATATTTT. This sequence encodes CASSSGTGGNTIYF.

The chain couples TRBV5-1 to TRBJ1-4, with D possibly being TRBD1 (5 bases). This CDR3 region has 14 residues. Trimming took 0 bases from V and 8 from J, leaving 11 bases between them. CDR1 is SGHRS, CDR2 YFSETQ, per germline. CDR3 loop: CASSLEAQGEKLFF. The CDR3 DNA reads TGCGCCAGCAGCTTGGAAGCCCAGGGAGAAAAACTGTTTTTT.

The rearrangement joins TRBV11-1 to TRBJ1-4, with 7 bases identical to TRBD1. The CDR3 extends over 15 amino acids. Germline V CDR1 and CDR2: SGHAT, FQDESV (reference sequence). V was clipped by 5 bases and J by 8 bases; unmatched bases: 11. This CDR3 reads CASSLLTGRREKLFF. The CDR3 DNA sequence: TGTGCCAGCAGCCTCCTGACAGGGAGACGAGAAAAACTGTTTTTT. Complete variable domain (other parts from reference TRBV11-1 and TRBJ1-4): EAEVAQSPRYKITEKSQAVAFWCDPISGHATLYWYRQILGQGPELLVQFQDESVVDDSQLPKDRFSAERLKGVDSTLKIQPAELGDSAMYLCASSLLTGRREKLFFGSGTQLSVL.

This chain joins TRBV11-2 and TRBJ1-1; 10 bases are shared with TRBD1. CDR1 and CDR2 from the germline V gene are SGHAT and FQNNGV. V lost 0 bases and J lost 0; bases outside the gene matches: 7. CDR3 length equals 18 residues. The CDR3 DNA sequence: TGTGCCAGCAGCTTAGATCGGACAGGGGGGGGCATGAACACTGAAGCTTTCTTT. Protein product: CASSLDRTGGGMNTEAFF.

With respect to this clone: Within the sample, other DNA sequences also encode this same CDR3. J is TRBJ2-1 and V is TRBV28, with 8 positions matching TRBD2. The germline V gene has CDR1 MDHEN and CDR2 SYDVKM. V was pared by 7 bases and J by 4 bases, with 6 bases of the junction left unmatched. CDR3 length: 14 amino acids. The CDR3 reads CASILTSGYNEQFF. The CDR3 DNA follows: TGTGCCAGCATTCTAACTAGCGGATACAATGAGCAGTTCTTC.

The genes are TRBV7-2 and TRBJ1-1; 9 nucleotides match TRBD1. Germline values: CDR1 SGHTA, CDR2 FQGNSA. The CDR3 sequence is 15 residues long. V lost 2 bases, J lost 3 bases, and 4 bases stayed unmatched. CDR3 nucleotides: TGTGCCAGCAGCTTACGTTGGACAGGGGACACTGAAGCTTTCTTT. Translating it yields CASSLRWTGDTEAFF.

This clone was found a few times. The CDR3 protein is CASSSLAGGSTDTQYF. The CDR3 region has the DNA TGTGCCAGCAGCTCCTTAGCGGGAGGTAGCACAGATACGCAGTATTTT. The J gene is TRBJ2-3, the V gene TRBV6-4; the match to TRBD2 covers 10 bases. The germline gives CDR1 MRHNA, CDR2 SNTAGT. Trimming cost V 6 bases and J 0 bases; bases outside gene matches: 6. CDR3 length equals 16 residues.

This clone was seen only a few times. The CDR3, as DNA: TGTGCCAGCAGCAAGGGACAGGGCTCCTACAATGAGCAGTTCTTC. The encoded protein is CASSKGQGSYNEQFF. The chain joins TRBV5-4 to TRBJ2-1; 9 bases align to TRBD1. The germline gives CDR1 SGHNT, CDR2 YYREEE (reference sequence). V was pared by 4 bases and J by 0 bases, with 2 bases of the junction left unmatched. The CDR3 runs to 15 residues.

The V and J genes are TRBV4-1 and TRBJ2-7; 9 bases align to TRBD1. CDR3 size: 14 residues. The germline CDR1 and CDR2 sequences are MGHRA and YSYEKL. Germline trimming cut 3 bases from V and 3 bases from J; bases unmatched to any gene: 3. CDR3 region: CASSQGTGFYEQYF. CDR3 DNA: TGCGCCAGCAGCCAGGGGACAGGGTTCTACGAGCAGTACTTC.

This clone has a single count. V and J are TRBV11-1 and TRBJ2-5; TRBD1 matches at 8 bases. This CDR3 spans 15 amino acids. CDR1 is SGHAT and CDR2 is FQDESV in the germline V gene (reference sequence). Trimming at V came to 5 bases and at J to 4 bases, leaving 9 bases not matched to a gene. CDR3 in DNA: TGTGCCAGCAGCGGTTGGACAGGGATGCGAGAGACCCAGTACTTC. This encodes CASSGWTGMRETQYF. Filled out from reference TRBV11-1 and TRBJ2-5, the complete variable domain reads EAEVAQSPRYKITEKSQAVAFWCDPISGHATLYWYRQILGQGPELLVQFQDESVVDDSQLPKDRFSAERLKGVDSTLKIQPAELGDSAMYLCASSGWTGMRETQYFGPGTRLLVL.

The chain uses TRBV2 and TRBJ2-7, with TRBD2 matching 8 bases. Germline V gene sequence: CDR1 SNHLY, CDR2 FYNNEI. The CDR3 has 15 amino acids. The ends lost 1 base at V and 7 bases at J; junction bases unmatched: 9. CDR3 nucleotides: TGTGCCAGCAGTGAAGGGGCGGGAGGTAGGCGGGAGCAGTACTTC. Protein sequence: CASSEGAGGRREQYF.

This clone was seen only a few times. The chain is built from TRBV5-8 and TRBJ1-5; D ambiguous. The CDR3 is made up of 13 amino acids. Per germline, CDR1 SGHTS and CDR2 YDEGEE. Trimming shortened V by 4 bases and J by 0 bases, and 5 bases separated the two germline ends. In nucleotides, the CDR3 is TGTGCCAGCAGCCCCCGTAGCAATCAGCCCCAGCATTTT. Residues: CASSPRSNQPQHF.

CDR3 nucleotides: TGTGCCAGCAAGCTAGCGGGGATAATCACAGATACGCAGTATTTT. This sequence encodes CASKLAGIITDTQYF. The gene calls are TRBV28 and TRBJ2-3, with 9 bases that match TRBD2. CDR1 MDHEN and CDR2 SYDVKM come from the germline V gene. Trimming took 7 bases from V and 2 from J; bases not matched to a gene: 7. The CDR3 runs to 15 residues.

V is TRBV5-3 and J is TRBJ1-2; D is unresolved. TRBV5-3 is an open reading frame whose function is uncertain. This CDR3 has 13 amino acids. V gave up 6 bases and J gave up 5 bases, with 14 bases separating them. The CDR3 bases are TGTGCCAGAAACGGGGTAGAAGGGTATGGCTACACCTTC. This encodes CARNGVEGYGYTF.

The V gene is TRBV9, the J gene TRBJ2-2; TRBD2 matches 7 bases. J was trimmed by 4 bases and V by 0 bases; bases with no gene match: 6. This CDR3 has 16 amino acids. Germline V gene sequence: CDR1 SGDLS, CDR2 YYNGEE. As DNA, the CDR3 is TGTGCCAGCAGCGTAGGACTAGCAATAGCCACCGGGGAGCTGTTTTTT. As protein: CASSVGLAIATGELFF.

This clone was counted only a few times. The chain has TRBV5-1 and TRBJ2-1, with D unclear. Germline lookup yields CDR1 SGHRS and CDR2 YFSETQ. This CDR3 has 14 amino acids. The V gene lost 0 bases and the J gene lost 0 bases, with 4 bases spanning the gap. For the CDR3, the DNA is TGCGCCAGCAGCTTGGAGAGCTCCTACAATGAGCAGTTCTTC. It yields the protein CASSLESSYNEQFF.

The chain employs TRBV30 and TRBJ1-2; 9 bases are a match to TRBD1. CDR1 and CDR2 from the germline V gene are GTSNPN and SVGIG (reference sequence). There are 15 residues in the CDR3. The J segment lost 3 bases and the V segment lost 4 bases, leaving 9 bases of the junction unmatched. CDR3 in amino acids: CAWNGGQGHHYGYTF. In nucleotides, the CDR3 is TGTGCCTGGAATGGGGGACAGGGTCATCACTATGGCTACACCTTC. Filled out from reference TRBV30 and TRBJ1-2, the complete variable domain reads SQTIHQWPATLVQPVGSPLSLECTVEGTSNPNLYWYRQAAGRGLQLLFYSVGIGQISSEVPQNLSASRPQDRQFILSSKKLLLSDSGFYLCAWNGGQGHHYGYTFGSGTRLTVV.

This chain links TRBV4-2 with TRBJ2-1, with 7 positions matching TRBD2. CDR3 length: 17 residues. Germline lookup yields CDR1 LGHNA and CDR2 YNFKEQ. V gave up 0 bases and J gave up 4 bases; unmatched junction bases: 9. In nucleotides, the CDR3 is TGTGCCAGCAGCCAAGAGGGCCTAGCGGATCCTTACAATGAGCAGTTCTTC. As protein: CASSQEGLADPYNEQFF.

The gene calls are TRBV19 and TRBJ1-1, with 7 bases lining up with TRBD1. Germline lookup yields CDR1 LNHDA and CDR2 SQIVND (reference sequence). The CDR3 length is 13 residues. The junction had 6 bases not matched to a gene; V was cut back by 7 bases and J by 4 bases. The DNA for the CDR3 is TGTGCCAGTACTGAGGGACAGATCACTGAAGCTTTCTTT. Translating gives CASTEGQITEAFF.

The rearrangement uses TRBV4-3 and TRBJ2-3, with 9 nucleotides matching TRBD2. Germline trimming cut 0 bases from V and 4 bases from J; bases unmatched to any gene: 8. Germline loops: CDR1 LGHNA, CDR2 YSLEER. CDR3 length equals 17 residues. This CDR3 reads CASSQDSLAGSPDTQYF. The CDR3 nucleotides read TGCGCCAGCAGCCAAGATTCCCTAGCGGGATCTCCAGATACGCAGTATTTT.

This chain uses TRBV19 with TRBJ1-1; D possibly corresponds to TRBD1 (5 bases). This CDR3 spans 14 amino acids. Germline CDR1 LNHDA, CDR2 SQIVND (reference sequence). With 6 bases removed from V and 0 bases from J, the gap between germline ends came to 11 bases. In nucleotides, the CDR3 is TGTGCCAGTAGCCGAGGAGGGGTGAACACTGAAGCTTTCTTT. Amino acid sequence: CASSRGGVNTEAFF.

This chain uses TRBV5-1 with TRBJ1-1; D is possibly TRBD1 (5 bases). The CDR3 runs to 14 residues. Germline V gene lookup returns CDR1 SGHRS and CDR2 YFSETQ. The ends were cut back, 1 base at V and 3 bases at J, with 10 bases in the middle. The CDR3 sequence: CASSLTGGDTEAFF. CDR3 DNA sequence: TGCGCCAGCAGCTTGACAGGCGGGGACACTGAAGCTTTCTTT.

The V and J genes are TRBV19 and TRBJ2-1, with 10 bases matching TRBD2. The CDR3 is made up of 13 amino acids. Germline lookup yields CDR1 LNHDA and CDR2 SQIVND (reference sequence). The ends lost 10 bases at V and 3 bases at J; junction bases unmatched: 3. The CDR3 sequence: CATSGRGYNEQFF. The CDR3 DNA follows: TGTGCCACTAGCGGGAGAGGCTACAATGAGCAGTTCTTC.

The V call is TRBV7-9, the J call TRBJ2-4; a possible D gene is TRBD1 (5 bases). V was trimmed by 4 bases and J by 0 bases, leaving 13 bases between them. Germline values: CDR1 SEHNR, CDR2 FQNEAQ (reference sequence). The CDR3 is 16 residues long. In DNA form, the CDR3 reads TGTGCCAGCAGCTCCCAGGGCCTTATAGCCAAAAACATTCAGTACTTC. This translates into CASSSQGLIAKNIQYF.

This chain connects TRBV6-6 to TRBJ2-2; D might be TRBD1 (5 bases). The V and J ends lost 7 bases and 5 bases respectively, with 14 bases between them. CDR1 is MNHNY and CDR2 is SVGAGI in the germline V gene (reference sequence). There are 14 residues in the CDR3. CDR3 in amino acids: CASKRQTETGELFF. CDR3 coding DNA: TGTGCCAGCAAAAGACAGACTGAAACCGGGGAGCTGTTTTTT.

The V gene is TRBV27, the J gene TRBJ2-7, with 7 bases lining up with TRBD2. The germline gives CDR1 MNHEY, CDR2 SMNVEV (reference sequence). Trimming cost V 4 bases and J 4 bases; bases outside gene matches: 10. The CDR3 covers 15 residues. The CDR3, as DNA: TGTGCCAGCAGTTCGCGGGACTACTCTAGGTACGAGCAGTACTTC. Protein product: CASSSRDYSRYEQYF.

As concerns this clone: A read error may produce the germline difference seen at one junction end. This chain links TRBV10-3 with TRBJ1-3; tentative D call: TRBD1 (6 bases). CDR1 and CDR2 from the germline V gene are ENHRY and SYGVKD. This CDR3 is 13 amino acids long. This chain's CDR3 is CAIKKQQGTTIYF. CDR3 coding DNA: TGTGCCATCAAGAAGCAACAGGGAACCACCATATATTTT.

This clone was counted between two and nine times. The V call is TRBV23-1, the J call TRBJ2-1; 7 bases agree with TRBD2. TRBV23-1 is identified as an open reading frame with a role that is uncertain. With 2 bases clipped from V and 4 bases from J, the junction kept 14 bases outside the gene matches. This CDR3 comprises 18 residues. The DNA of the CDR3 is TGCGCCAGCAGTCAAAATGCTATAGCGGGCCTTCTTTACAATGAGCAGTTCTTC. Translated: CASSQNAIAGLLYNEQFF.

The rearrangement joins TRBV10-3 to TRBJ2-7; D may be TRBD1 (5 bases). Germline V gene lookup returns CDR1 ENHRY and CDR2 SYGVKD. Deletions cut 10 bases from V and 0 bases from J, with 19 bases between. The length of the CDR3 is 15 residues. CDR3 sequence: CATLTTQEYSYEQYF. As DNA, the CDR3 is TGTGCCACACTGACAACACAGGAGTACTCCTACGAGCAGTACTTC.

This chain links TRBV7-2 with TRBJ1-2; TRBD1 might be the D (5 bases). The length of the CDR3 is 16 residues. The germline V and J ends were trimmed by 5 bases and 3 bases, with 19 bases remaining between them. Germline values: CDR1 SGHTA, CDR2 FQGNSA. CDR3 loop: CASSQTEFTGDYGYTF. The CDR3 DNA is TGTGCCAGCAGCCAAACGGAGTTCACGGGGGACTATGGCTACACCTTC.

The chain employs TRBV25-1 and TRBJ1-1, with no clear D. CDR3 length: 11 residues. CDR1 is MGHDK and CDR2 is SYGVNS in the germline V gene. V was shortened by 6 bases and J by 10 bases, with 12 bases between the two germline ends. Written as DNA, the CDR3 is TGTGCCAGCAGCCGAAGGGAGGTAGCTTTCTTT. Translation gives CASSRREVAFF.